The rows below give T cell receptor beta chains drawn from one sample of a study of response to subunit inactivated influenza vaccine. Each CDR3 protein gets one entry after TCRdb re-called the RT-PCR reads with MiXCR. The sample lists about 570,000 distinct CDR3 sequences; about 10% were seen once. The data were also submitted as part of a second study, on T cells expressing NK-cell markers.

Material: PBMCs from blood, obtained on the day of vaccination. Receptor source: a man in his forties or fifties who received an inactivated influenza vaccine. The CDR3 runs from the conserved cysteine through the conserved F or W. The D gene is left open where the match is weak. Size values are once, few and many counts, or a class for expanded clones, and some rows have none.

CDR3 protein	CDR3 DNA	clone size	D gene	V gene	J gene
CASSQDPFNLAGGYEQFF	TGTGCCAGCAGCCAAGACCCCTTTAATCTAGCGGGAGGGTATGAGCAGTTCTTC	few	TRBD2	TRBV3-1	TRBJ2-1
CASQPTTSGRAVNNEQFF	TGTGCCAGCCAGCCAACGACTAGCGGGAGGGCCGTGAACAATGAGCAGTTCTTC	.	TRBD2	TRBV3-1	TRBJ2-1
CASSKRQTYNEQFF	TGCGCCAGCAGTAAAAGACAGACCTACAATGAGCAGTTCTTC	.	.	TRBV10-1	TRBJ2-1
CASSGRLAGRADTQYF	TGTGCCAGCAGCGGGAGACTAGCTGGGAGGGCAGATACGCAGTATTTT	.	TRBD2	TRBV9	TRBJ2-3
CASSRTGTAYEQYF	TGTGCCAGCAGCCGTACCGGGACAGCCTACGAGCAGTACTTC	.	TRBD1	TRBV7-6	TRBJ2-7
CASSSPPGTGARETQYF	TGCGCCAGCAGCTCCCCTCCCGGGACAGGGGCCCGAGAGACCCAGTACTTC	few	TRBD1	TRBV5-1	TRBJ2-5
CASTTILLWGAGRAEAFF	TGTGCCAGCACCACAATTCTCCTATGGGGGGCGGGGAGAGCTGAAGCTTTCTTT	many	.	TRBV12-3/TRBV12-4	TRBJ1-1
CASSLWVVGGPNTGELFF	TGTGCCAGCAGCTTATGGGTAGTTGGCGGGCCCAACACCGGGGAGCTGTTTTTT	.	.	TRBV11-2	TRBJ2-2
CASSRAADITEAFF	TGTGCCAGCAGTCGAGCGGCGGACATCACTGAAGCTTTCTTT	many	.	TRBV12-3/TRBV12-4	TRBJ1-1
CASTGRGLYSYEQYF	TGTGCCAGCACGGGACGAGGGTTATACTCCTACGAGCAGTACTTC	.	.	TRBV6-2/TRBV6-3	TRBJ2-7
CSANGLHNEQFF	TGCAGTGCTAACGGACTGCACAATGAGCAGTTCTTC	few	.	TRBV20-1	TRBJ2-1
CASSAGQGTATNEKLFF	TGTGCCAGCAGCGCGGGACAGGGGACCGCAACTAATGAAAAACTGTTTTTT	few	TRBD1	TRBV7-2	TRBJ1-4
CASSTGTGSTYGYTF	TGCGCCAGCAGCACCGGGACAGGGTCTACCTATGGCTACACCTTC	.	TRBD1	TRBV5-1	TRBJ1-2
CASSLKAETEAFF	TGTGCCAGCAGCTTGAAGGCGGAGACTGAAGCTTTCTTT	few	.	TRBV7-2	TRBJ1-1
CASSQDPGAGGPDNEQFF	TGCGCCAGCAGCCAAGACCCCGGTGCGGGGGGGCCTGACAATGAGCAGTTCTTC	.	TRBD2	TRBV4-3	TRBJ2-1
CASRVPEGQTRGGTQETQYF	TGTGCCAGCAGGGTTCCCGAGGGGCAAACGCGGGGGGGGACACAAGAGACCCAGTACTTC	.	TRBD2	TRBV6-2/TRBV6-3	TRBJ2-5
CATSRDQREGYEQYF	TGTGCCACCAGCAGGGACCAACGGGAAGGCTACGAGCAGTACTTC	.	.	TRBV15	TRBJ2-7
CATSELGGSTGELFF	TGTGCCACCAGTGAACTCGGGGGGAGCACCGGGGAGCTGTTTTTT	few	TRBD2	TRBV24-1	TRBJ2-2
CASSKVVGWQETQYF	TGTGCCAGCAGCAAAGTTGTGGGGTGGCAAGAGACCCAGTACTTC	.	.	TRBV21-1	TRBJ2-5
CASSLSRKTPPEAFF	TGTGCCAGCAGTTTATCGCGGAAAACACCCCCTGAAGCTTTCTTT	.	.	TRBV28	TRBJ1-1
CSPSPEARNEQFF	TGCAGTCCCAGCCCGGAGGCCAGGAATGAGCAGTTCTTC	many	.	TRBV20-1	TRBJ2-1
CSAQRQLNEQFF	TGCAGCGCCCAACGACAGTTGAATGAGCAGTTCTTC	many	.	TRBV29-1	TRBJ2-1
CAWIPKGLAGGLQYF	TGTGCCTGGATACCCAAAGGACTAGCGGGGGGACTACAGTATTTT	few	TRBD2	TRBV30	TRBJ2-3
CASSLATGAETQYF	TGCGCCAGCAGCTTGGCCACGGGGGCGGAGACCCAGTACTTC	.	.	TRBV5-1	TRBJ2-5
CASSESTISLTF	TGCGCCAGCAGTGAGTCCACAATTTCTTTGACTTTC	few	.	TRBV10-2	TRBJ2-6
CASSRLAEAYGYTF	TGTGCCAGCAGCCGGTTGGCAGAGGCCTATGGCTACACCTTC	.	.	TRBV3-1	TRBJ1-2
CASSQTSRYEQFF	TGTGCCAGCAGCCAAACTAGTAGGTATGAGCAGTTCTTC	.	.	TRBV3-1	TRBJ2-1
CSARGPGRVEGYTF	TGCAGTGCTAGAGGTCCAGGGAGGGTTGAGGGCTACACCTTC	.	.	TRBV20-1	TRBJ1-2
CASSWEYGYTF	TGTGCCAGCAGTTGGGAGTATGGCTACACCTTC	many	.	TRBV28	TRBJ1-2
CASSLAGAGVGYTF	TGTGCCAGCAGTTTAGCGGGAGCAGGGGTCGGCTACACCTTC	few	.	TRBV12-3/TRBV12-4	TRBJ1-2